The 16 T cell receptor beta chains listed next were all sequenced from one sample in a study of T cell clusters in autoimmune cytopenias. Multiplex touch-down PCR amplified TRB using TRB-A and TRB-B pools in one tube. Each CDR3 protein gets one entry in TCRdb, which reprocessed the multiplex PCR reads and gives no DNA. Seen in this sample are 12,000 or so distinct CDR3 sequences; the ten most common clones hold about a quarter. TRB was amplified from roughly 270 ng of peripheral blood genomic DNA per sample. This sample also belongs to another study, concerning T cell repertoires in aging, cancer and after chemotherapy.

The sequenced sample was peripheral blood. Receptors were obtained from a human donor in good health.

This chain links TRBV5-4 with TRBJ2-6. CDR1 SGHNT and CDR2 YYREEE come from the germline V gene (reference sequence). CDR3 length: 18 amino acids. CDR3 residues: CASSLAPRSFSGANVLTF.

V is TRBV30 and J is TRBJ2-5. Looked up from germline, CDR1 is GTSNPN and CDR2 is SVGIG (reference sequence). The CDR3 is 13 residues long. The CDR3 here is CAWSVGEPETQYF.

The chain has TRBV6-5 and TRBJ2-5; TCRdb calls TRBD1, which cannot be checked without DNA. Germline V gene data show CDR1 as MNHEY and CDR2 as SVGAGI. This CDR3 is 16 amino acids long. This chain's CDR3 is CATETTGALRGETQYF.

This rearrangement joins TRBV6-2 or TRBV6-3 to TRBJ2-5; TCRdb designates TRBD2, a call that cannot be tested without DNA. The CDR3 contains 16 residues. CDR1 is MNHEY, CDR2 SVGEGT, per germline. CDR3 protein: CASSEPVAGGKETQYF.

The chain is built from TRBV18 and TRBJ1-2. From germline, CDR1 is KGHSH and CDR2 LQKENI. The CDR3 spans 14 residues. The CDR3 loop is CASSPLGVNYGYTF.

Its frequency marks this clonotype as medium-sized. The rearrangement uses TRBV19 and TRBJ2-1; TCRdb's assignment of TRBD1 cannot be checked, as there is no DNA. This CDR3 spans 13 amino acids. Germline V gives CDR1 LNHDA, CDR2 SQIVND (reference sequence). CDR3 sequence: CASSGTYHNEQFF. Variable domain in full (rest from reference TRBV19 and TRBJ2-1): DGGITQSPKYLFRKEGQNVTLSCEQNLNHDAMYWYRQDPGQGLRLIYYSQIVNDFQKGDIAEGYSVSREKKESFPLTVTSAQKNPTAFYLCASSGTYHNEQFFGPGTRLTVL.

This clonotype registers medium-sized (0.01 to 0.1%) by frequency. The chain couples TRBV5-5 to TRBJ2-1; lacking DNA, the TRBD1 call made by TCRdb goes unchecked. CDR1 and CDR2 from the germline V gene are SGHKS and YYEKEE (reference sequence). CDR3 length equals 14 residues. The CDR3 region is CASSTGQGQDEQFF.

V and J are TRBV5-6 and TRBJ2-3; TCRdb names TRBD2, which stays unverified in the absence of DNA. Germline assignment: CDR1 SGHDT and CDR2 YYEEEE. The CDR3 is made up of 16 amino acids. CDR3 amino acids: CASSFFGLAVGDTQYF. Drawing the rest from reference TRBV5-6 and TRBJ2-3, the complete variable domain is DAGVTQSPTHLIKTRGQQVTLRCSPKSGHDTVSWYQQALGQGPQFIFQYYEEEERQRGNFPDRFSGHQFPNYSSELNVNALLLGDSALYLCASSFFGLAVGDTQYFGPGTRLTVL.

This chain joins TRBV13 and TRBJ2-5; with no DNA, the TCRdb D assignment of TRBD1 cannot be verified. In germline, CDR1 is PRHDT, CDR2 FYEKMQ (reference sequence). This CDR3 has 15 residues. CDR3 sequence: CASSLATGGKRTQYF.

The chain has TRBV6-4 and TRBJ2-1; no DNA is available, so the TRBD2 call from TCRdb remains unchecked. The length of the CDR3 is 17 residues. The germline CDR1 and CDR2 sequences are MRHNA and SNTAGT. The CDR3 protein is CASRKLAGGLGDNEQFF.

The chain recombines TRBV6-5 with TRBJ2-7; TCRdb's D gene call, TRBD2, goes unchecked for lack of DNA. The CDR3 totals 15 residues. From germline, CDR1 is MNHEY and CDR2 SVGAGI. The CDR3 sequence: CASRPFVLTHYEQYF.

This chain joins TRBV27 and TRBJ2-3; TCRdb reports TRBD1, a call that lacks DNA to check it against. CDR1 and CDR2 from the germline V gene are MNHEY and SMNVEV (reference sequence). This CDR3 is 14 amino acids long. CDR3 sequence reads: CASYSGGIEDTQYF.

The gene calls are TRBV19 and TRBJ1-1; the D gene TCRdb calls, TRBD1, cannot be checked with no DNA. The CDR3 runs to 15 residues. CDR1 is LNHDA and CDR2 is SQIVND in the germline V gene (reference sequence). This chain's CDR3 is CASSKTGQGDTEAFF.

This chain links TRBV12-3 or TRBV12-4 with TRBJ2-1. CDR3 size: 12 residues. The CDR3 spells CASSLGSNEQFF.

V usage is TRBV12-3 or TRBV12-4 and J usage is TRBJ2-1; TCRdb's D call, TRBD1, is unchecked because there is no DNA. This CDR3 region has 14 residues. CDR3 sequence reads: CASRRGQGYNEQFF.

The chain recombines TRBV6-5 with TRBJ1-1; TCRdb returns TRBD1, unconfirmable since there is no DNA. Germline assignment: CDR1 MNHEY and CDR2 SVGAGI. This CDR3 contains 14 residues. CDR3: CASSYSTGLTEAFF.